The 28 T cell receptor beta chains below all came from one sample that was sequenced in a study of blood T cell repertoires in COVID-19. Using immunoSEQ multiplex PCR, the repertoire was profiled, and TCRdb retains in-frame clones only, with some absent. This table holds 220,000 or so clones, around 84% found once. Sequences were obtained from PBMCs or T cells enriched from blood (not recorded which). The receptors were sampled from a woman between 35 and 50 years old who had recovered from COVID-19.

This CDR3 is CASSRAGFNQPQHF. DNA for the CDR3: TGTGCCAGCAGTAGGGCAGGGTTCAATCAGCCCCAGCATTTT. The rearrangement joins TRBV27 to TRBJ1-5, with D possibly TRBD1 on 5 matching bases. The CDR3 has 14 residues. Germline values: CDR1 MNHEY, CDR2 SMNVEV (reference sequence). The V and J ends lost 5 bases and 3 bases respectively, with 11 bases between them.

This chain links TRBV18 with TRBJ2-7, with D possibly TRBD2 on 5 matching bases. Germline V lookup: CDR1 KGHSH, CDR2 LQKENI. This CDR3 is built from 16 residues. The germline V and J ends were trimmed by 5 bases and 0 bases, with 17 bases remaining between them. The CDR3 loop is CASSSGPTGSSYEQYF. Written as DNA, the CDR3 is TGTGCCAGCTCATCAGGACCCACTGGGAGCTCCTACGAGCAGTACTTC.

This chain uses TRBV27 with TRBJ2-3; no clear D gene. Germline V gene data show CDR1 as MNHEY and CDR2 as SMNVEV (reference sequence). V gave up 3 bases and J gave up 6 bases, with 10 bases separating them. CDR3 length equals 13 residues. The DNA for the CDR3 is TGTGCCAGCAGTTTCATAAACCGGGATACGCAGTATTTT. Translated: CASSFINRDTQYF.

Concerning this clone: An end of the junction does not agree with germline; a read error may underlie this. The chain uses TRBV2 and TRBJ2-1, with a tentative D call TRBD2 (8 bases). Germline CDR1 reads SNHLY; CDR2 reads FYNNEI. The CDR3 consists of 17 residues. Here the CDR3 reads CASSEAGGDRGNNEQFF. Written as DNA, the CDR3 is TGTGCCAGCAGTGAAGCCGGGGGGGACAGAGGGAACAACGAGCAGTTCTTC.

The chain is built from TRBV25-1 and TRBJ1-6, with 12 bases aligning to TRBD1. This CDR3 is built from 15 residues. The germline CDR1 and CDR2 sequences are MGHDK and SYGVNS. The ends lost 2 bases at V and 9 bases at J; junction bases unmatched: 2. The CDR3 loop is CASSERDRGRSPLHF. In DNA form, the CDR3 reads TGTGCCAGCAGTGAACGGGACAGGGGGCGTTCACCCCTCCACTTT.

V gene TRBV7-9 combines with J gene TRBJ1-4, with 8 bases fitting TRBD1. The CDR3 has 16 amino acids. Unmatched junction bases numbered 8, after V lost 1 base and J lost 7 bases. CDR1 is SEHNR and CDR2 is FQNEAQ in the germline V gene (reference sequence). Here the CDR3 DNA reads TGTGCCAGCAGCTTAGTTCGCGACAGGGGAGCTGAAAAACTGTTTTTT. Translation: CASSLVRDRGAEKLFF.

The chain uses TRBV29-1 and TRBJ2-1; a possible D gene is TRBD2 (5 bases). Germline V gene sequence: CDR1 SQVTM, CDR2 ANQGSEA. This CDR3 spans 13 amino acids. V was cut by 4 bases and J by 9 bases, with 16 bases left in between. The CDR3 loop is CSVGGLALPEQFF. CDR3 DNA: TGCAGCGTTGGAGGGCTAGCACTACCTGAGCAGTTCTTC.

This sequence joins TRBV19 and TRBJ1-2; 7 nucleotides agree with TRBD1. V lost 5 bases, J lost 3 bases, and 9 bases stayed unmatched. Germline CDR1 is LNHDA and CDR2 is SQIVND (reference sequence). This CDR3 spans 15 amino acids. CDR3 in amino acids: CASSALRQGDYGYTF. The CDR3, as DNA: TGTGCCAGTAGTGCCCTCCGACAGGGCGACTATGGCTACACCTTC.

CDR3 bases: TGTGCCTGGGGGACTAGCGGATTGGGAGAGCAGTACGTC. Amino acid sequence: CAWGTSGLGEQYV. The rearrangement links TRBV30 to TRBJ2-7; TRBD2 matches at 11 bases. The CDR3 runs 13 residues. The V gene's germline CDR1 is GTSNPN and CDR2 SVGIG (reference sequence). V lost 5 bases to trimming and J lost 7 bases; unmatched junction nucleotides: 7.

The chain couples TRBV4-3 to TRBJ1-3; 7 bases line up with TRBD1. The germline V gene has CDR1 LGHNA and CDR2 YSLEER. J gave up 4 bases and V 4 bases, and 13 bases lay outside the gene matches. This CDR3 spans 17 amino acids. This CDR3 reads CASSPFMRGPTGNTIYF. As DNA, the CDR3 is TGCGCCAGCAGCCCCTTTATGAGGGGGCCGACGGGAAACACCATATATTTT.

The chain has TRBV29-1 and TRBJ1-1; 7 bases match TRBD1. The CDR3 has 15 amino acids. Germline V gene data show CDR1 as SQVTM and CDR2 as ANQGSEA. The junction had 21 bases not matched to a gene; V was cut back by 6 bases and J by 11 bases. The CDR3: CSVALQTGSGMTAFF. The CDR3 nucleotides read TGCAGCGTCGCTCTCCAGACAGGGAGCGGTATGACGGCTTTCTTT.

This clone was seen a handful of times. The chain couples TRBV5-1 to TRBJ2-2; the D gene is possibly TRBD1 (6 bases). V was clipped by 3 bases and J by 1 base, with 13 bases between them. The CDR3 is made up of 16 amino acids. Germline V CDR1 and CDR2: SGHRS, YFSETQ. The CDR3 here is CASSWGHGKNTGELFF. In DNA, the CDR3 is TGCGCCAGCAGCTGGGGGCACGGCAAGAACACCGGGGAGCTGTTTTTT. Complete variable domain (other parts from reference TRBV5-1 and TRBJ2-2): KAGVTQTPRYLIKTRGQQVTLSCSPISGHRSVSWYQQTPGQGLQFLFEYFSETQRNKGNFPGRFSGRQFSNSRSEMNVSTLELGDSALYLCASSWGHGKNTGELFFGEGSRLTVL.

The chain couples TRBV7-8 to TRBJ2-6, with D maybe TRBD1 (5 bases). Germline assignment: CDR1 SGHVS and CDR2 FQNEAQ. This CDR3 has 17 amino acids. V dropped 3 bases and J dropped 0 bases, with 12 bases sitting between them. The CDR3 region has the DNA TGTGCCAGCAGCTTCAGACAGCTACGCTCTGGGGCCAACGTCCTGACTTTC. Protein product: CASSFRQLRSGANVLTF.

In its sample, this clone was seen once. The genes are TRBV27 and TRBJ1-6; tentative D call: TRBD1 (5 bases). V lost 1 base, J lost 8 bases, and 15 bases lay in between. Germline V gene data show CDR1 as MNHEY and CDR2 as SMNVEV (reference sequence). The CDR3 has 16 amino acids. The CDR3 DNA reads as TGTGCCAGCAGTTTATACTCCGGGGGGTGGGATTCACCCCTCCACTTT. Encoded protein: CASSLYSGGWDSPLHF.

There are a few counts of this clone. This chain connects TRBV9 to TRBJ2-7; 7 bases match TRBD1. Germline CDR1 reads SGDLS; CDR2 reads YYNGEE. This CDR3 is built from 16 residues. J was trimmed by 7 bases and V by 0 bases; bases with no gene match: 13. CDR3 sequence: CASSVGSGQAWQEQYF. The CDR3 DNA is TGTGCCAGCAGCGTAGGTTCCGGACAGGCCTGGCAGGAGCAGTACTTC.

The chain carries TRBV28 and TRBJ2-7; no firm D call. The CDR3 consists of 13 residues. CDR1 and CDR2 from the germline V gene are MDHEN and SYDVKM. Trimming stripped 1 base from V and 3 bases from J, with 7 bases between. CDR3 loop: CASSLSRDYEQYV. CDR3 bases: TGTGCCAGCAGTTTATCCCGAGACTACGAGCAGTACGTC.

The chain combines TRBV11-2 with TRBJ1-1; maybe TRBD1 (5 bases). The ends were cut back, 0 bases at V and 4 bases at J, with 9 bases in the middle. This CDR3 has 14 residues. Germline V gene data show CDR1 as SGHAT and CDR2 as FQNNGV. CDR3: CASSLDIGGTEAFF. The CDR3 coding sequence is TGTGCCAGCAGCTTAGATATCGGGGGCACTGAAGCTTTCTTT.

The genes are TRBV7-2 and TRBJ1-4; no clear D gene. This CDR3 comprises 16 residues. Germline CDR1 and CDR2: SGHTA and FQGNSA. With 1 base removed from V and 8 bases from J, the gap between germline ends came to 17 bases. CDR3 amino acids: CASSLGGLPFDEKLFF. For the CDR3, the DNA is TGTGCCAGCAGCTTAGGAGGGCTCCCGTTTGACGAAAAACTGTTTTTT.

V usage is TRBV6-1 and J usage is TRBJ2-7, with D possibly TRBD1 on 5 matching bases. CDR1 and CDR2 (germline): MNHNS, SASEGT. This CDR3 comprises 15 residues. With 3 bases removed from V and 0 bases from J, the gap between germline ends came to 12 bases. DNA for the CDR3: TGTGCCAGCAGTGATAGGGGCCGTCACTCCTACGAGCAGTACTTC. Translation gives CASSDRGRHSYEQYF.

The chain carries TRBV2 and TRBJ1-1; D possibly corresponds to TRBD1 (5 bases). V was pared by 5 bases and J by 1 base, with 14 bases between. The CDR3 consists of 15 residues. Germline CDR1 SNHLY, CDR2 FYNNEI. CDR3 sequence (DNA): TGTGCCAGCAGTTGGCGGAGCCAGGGGAACACTGAAGCTTTCTTT. As protein: CASSWRSQGNTEAFF.

The chain has TRBV10-1 and TRBJ2-1; D perhaps matches TRBD1 (6 bases). The CDR3 length is 13 residues. The germline V and J ends were trimmed by 4 bases and 6 bases, with 10 bases remaining between them. Germline V lookup: CDR1 WNHNN, CDR2 SYGVQD (reference sequence). This CDR3 reads CASSGQVANEQFF. The CDR3 DNA follows: TGCGCCAGCAGTGGACAGGTCGCCAATGAGCAGTTCTTC.

The chain employs TRBV4-1 and TRBJ2-7; TRBD1 aligns across 7 bases. The CDR3 is 16 amino acids. With 1 base clipped from V and 1 base from J, the junction kept 7 bases outside the gene matches. Germline assignment: CDR1 MGHRA and CDR2 YSYEKL. DNA of the CDR3: TGCGCCAGCAGCCAAGCGGGGCCAGGGGGATCCTACGAGCAGTACTTC. Translation: CASSQAGPGGSYEQYF.

The V gene is TRBV30, the J gene TRBJ1-1; D is unclear. The germline V gene encodes CDR1 GTSNPN and CDR2 SVGIG (reference sequence). V was pared by 2 bases and J by 4 bases, with 11 bases between. The length of the CDR3 is 13 residues. The CDR3 coding sequence is TGTGCCTGGAGTTTGACCCGGGGCACTGAAGCTTTCTTT. It specifies CAWSLTRGTEAFF.

The rearrangement links TRBV5-6 to TRBJ2-2, with TRBD1 matching 8 bases. The CDR3 has 17 residues. J lost 5 bases, V lost 3 bases, and 12 bases had no gene match. Looked up from germline, CDR1 is SGHDT and CDR2 is YYEEEE. CDR3 residues: CASSSGVRRTGTGELFF. CDR3 DNA: TGTGCCAGCAGCTCGGGGGTGAGGAGGACAGGGACCGGGGAGCTGTTTTTT. Combining the CDR3 with reference TRBV5-6 and TRBJ2-2 gives the whole variable domain DAGVTQSPTHLIKTRGQQVTLRCSPKSGHDTVSWYQQALGQGPQFIFQYYEEEERQRGNFPDRFSGHQFPNYSSELNVNALLLGDSALYLCASSSGVRRTGTGELFFGEGSRLTVL.

The CDR3 nucleotides are TGCGCCACCATCCGACAGGGGGTAGGAACCGGGGAGCTGTTTTTT. Protein: CATIRQGVGTGELFF. The chain links TRBV10-2 to TRBJ2-2; TRBD1 aligns across 9 bases. CDR1 and CDR2 from the germline V gene are WSHSY and SAAADI. After removal of 10 bases from V and 5 bases from J, the junction contained 11 bases not matched to a gene. The CDR3 contains 15 residues.

The rearrangement links TRBV19 to TRBJ1-1, with no clear D. The CDR3 is 14 residues long. Per germline, CDR1 LNHDA and CDR2 SQIVND (reference sequence). V was shortened by 6 bases and J by 1 base, with 12 bases between the two germline ends. CDR3 nucleotides: TGTGCCAGTAGAGAAGGACGGGAGAACACTGAAGCTTTCTTT. The encoded protein is CASREGRENTEAFF.

The rearrangement joins TRBV24-1 to TRBJ2-1, with a possible D match to TRBD1 (5 bases). This CDR3 comprises 16 residues. CDR1 and CDR2 (germline): KGHDR, SFDVKD. V lost 1 base and J 2 bases, leaving 11 bases between the germline ends. The CDR3 reads CATSDFQGKTYNEQFF. The DNA for the CDR3 is TGTGCCACCAGTGATTTCCAGGGAAAGACCTACAATGAGCAGTTCTTC.

The gene calls are TRBV5-1 and TRBJ2-1; 10 bases line up with TRBD2. CDR1 SGHRS and CDR2 YFSETQ come from the germline V gene. With V trimmed by 4 bases and J by 7 bases, 11 bases remained unmatched. This CDR3 is 16 amino acids long. The CDR3 DNA reads TGCGCCAGCAGCCCCCCCCTTGGGACTAGCGAGAATGAGCAGTTCTTC. Amino acids: CASSPPLGTSENEQFF. Looking up the rest from reference TRBV5-1 and TRBJ2-1 gives the full variable domain: KAGVTQTPRYLIKTRGQQVTLSCSPISGHRSVSWYQQTPGQGLQFLFEYFSETQRNKGNFPGRFSGRQFSNSRSEMNVSTLELGDSALYLCASSPPLGTSENEQFFGPGTRLTVL.